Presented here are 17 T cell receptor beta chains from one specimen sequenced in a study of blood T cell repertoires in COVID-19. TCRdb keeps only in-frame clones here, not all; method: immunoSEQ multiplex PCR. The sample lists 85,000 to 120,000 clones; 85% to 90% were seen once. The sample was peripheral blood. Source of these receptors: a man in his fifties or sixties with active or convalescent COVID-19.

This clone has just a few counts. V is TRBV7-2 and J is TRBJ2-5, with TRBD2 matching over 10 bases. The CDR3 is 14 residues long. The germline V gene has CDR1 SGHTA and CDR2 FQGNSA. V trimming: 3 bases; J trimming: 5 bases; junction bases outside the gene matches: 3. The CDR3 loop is CASSFSGGTETQYF. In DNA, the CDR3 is TGTGCCAGCAGCTTTAGCGGGGGGACGGAGACCCAGTACTTC.

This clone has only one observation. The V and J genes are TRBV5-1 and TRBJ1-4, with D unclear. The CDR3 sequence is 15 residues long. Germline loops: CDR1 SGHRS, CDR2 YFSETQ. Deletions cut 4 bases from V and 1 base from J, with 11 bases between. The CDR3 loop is CASSAGLITNEKLFF. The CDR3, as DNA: TGCGCCAGCAGCGCCGGACTGATAACTAATGAAAAACTGTTTTTT.

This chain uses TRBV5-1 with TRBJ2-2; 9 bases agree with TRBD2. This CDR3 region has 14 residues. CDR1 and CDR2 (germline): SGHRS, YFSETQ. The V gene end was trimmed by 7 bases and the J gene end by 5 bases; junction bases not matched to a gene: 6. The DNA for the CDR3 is TGCGCCAGCGGACTAGCGAAGGAGACCGGGGAGCTGTTTTTT. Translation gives CASGLAKETGELFF.

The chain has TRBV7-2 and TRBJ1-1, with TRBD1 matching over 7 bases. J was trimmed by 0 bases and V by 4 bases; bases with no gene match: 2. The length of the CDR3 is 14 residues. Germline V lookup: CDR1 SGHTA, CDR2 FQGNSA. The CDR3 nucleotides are TGTGCCAGCAGCTCCGGGACAGTGAACACTGAAGCTTTCTTT. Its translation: CASSSGTVNTEAFF. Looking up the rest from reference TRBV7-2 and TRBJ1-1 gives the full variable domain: GAGVSQSPSNKVTEKGKDVELRCDPISGHTALYWYRQSLGQGLEFLIYFQGNSAPDKSGLPSDRFSAERTGGSVSTLTIQRTQQEDSAVYLCASSSGTVNTEAFFGQGTRLTVV.

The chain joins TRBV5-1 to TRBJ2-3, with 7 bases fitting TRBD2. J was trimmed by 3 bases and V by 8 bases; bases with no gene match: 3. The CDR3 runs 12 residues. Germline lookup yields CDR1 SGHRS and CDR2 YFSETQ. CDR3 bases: TGCGCCAGTGGGGGGGAAACAGATACGCAGTATTTT. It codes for CASGGETDTQYF.

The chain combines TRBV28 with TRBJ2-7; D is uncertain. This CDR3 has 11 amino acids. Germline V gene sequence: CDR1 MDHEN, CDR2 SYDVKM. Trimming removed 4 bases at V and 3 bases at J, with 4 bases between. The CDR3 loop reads CASSSIYEQYV. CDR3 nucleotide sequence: TGTGCCAGCAGTTCCATCTACGAGCAGTACGTC.

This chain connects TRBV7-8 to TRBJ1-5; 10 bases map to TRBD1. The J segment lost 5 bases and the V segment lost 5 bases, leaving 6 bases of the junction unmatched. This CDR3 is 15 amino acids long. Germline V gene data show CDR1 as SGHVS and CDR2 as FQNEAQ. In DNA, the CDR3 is TGTGCCAGCAGCCAAGACAGGGGGCCGTATCAGCCCCAGCATTTT. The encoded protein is CASSQDRGPYQPQHF.

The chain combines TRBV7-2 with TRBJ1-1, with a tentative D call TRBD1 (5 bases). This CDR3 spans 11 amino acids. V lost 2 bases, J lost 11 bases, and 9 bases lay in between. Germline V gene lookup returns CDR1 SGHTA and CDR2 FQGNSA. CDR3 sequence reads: CASSLQGYAFF. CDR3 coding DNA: TGTGCCAGCAGCTTACAGGGCTACGCTTTCTTT.

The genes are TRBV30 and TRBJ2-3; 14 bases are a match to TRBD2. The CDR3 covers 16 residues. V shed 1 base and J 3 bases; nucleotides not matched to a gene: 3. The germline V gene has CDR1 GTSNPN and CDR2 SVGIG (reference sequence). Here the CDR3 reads CAWSAGTSGSTDTQYF. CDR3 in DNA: TGTGCCTGGAGTGCAGGGACTAGCGGGAGTACAGATACGCAGTATTTT.

CDR3 in amino acids: CASSPAAVNEKLFF. The CDR3 region has the DNA TGTGCCAGCTCACCTGCGGCGGTTAATGAAAAACTGTTTTTT. The rearrangement links TRBV18 to TRBJ1-4; D not resolved. Trimming took 3 bases from V and 4 from J, leaving 9 bases between them. This CDR3 region has 14 residues. The V gene's germline CDR1 is KGHSH and CDR2 LQKENI.

In DNA, the CDR3 is TGTGCCAGCAGCCAAGATCGGACGGGGACTAGCGGGGACAATGAGCAGTTCTTC. It yields the protein CASSQDRTGTSGDNEQFF. V usage is TRBV3-1 (or the pseudogene TRBV3-2) and J usage is TRBJ2-1; 13 bases agree with TRBD2. Germline CDR1 and CDR2: LGHDT and YNNKEL (reference sequence). V dropped 0 bases and J dropped 5; count of bases not matched to a gene: 7. The CDR3 extends over 18 amino acids.

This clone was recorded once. CDR3 amino acids: CASSGQGSTDTQYF. CDR3 DNA sequence: TGTGCCAGCTCTGGACAGGGCTCCACAGATACGCAGTATTTT. The genes are TRBV18 and TRBJ2-3, with 8 bases aligning to TRBD1. CDR3 size: 14 residues. The germline CDR1 and CDR2 sequences are KGHSH and LQKENI. The junction had 4 bases not matched to a gene; V was cut back by 6 bases and J by 2 bases.

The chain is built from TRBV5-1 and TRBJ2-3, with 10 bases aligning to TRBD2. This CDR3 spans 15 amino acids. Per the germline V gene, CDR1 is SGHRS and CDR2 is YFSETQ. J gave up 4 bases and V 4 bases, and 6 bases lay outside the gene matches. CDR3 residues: CASSPPSGGADTQYF. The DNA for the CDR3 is TGCGCCAGCAGCCCCCCTAGCGGGGGAGCAGATACGCAGTATTTT.

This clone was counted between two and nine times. CDR3: CASKWEGDTEAFF. Here the CDR3 DNA reads TGTGCCAGCAAATGGGAGGGGGACACTGAAGCTTTCTTT. V is TRBV2 and J is TRBJ1-1; the D gene is possibly TRBD1 (6 bases). V lost 7 bases, J lost 3 bases, and 12 bases lay in between. Germline loops: CDR1 SNHLY, CDR2 FYNNEI. CDR3 length equals 13 residues. The full variable domain, completed using reference TRBV2 and TRBJ1-1, is EPEVTQTPSHQVTQMGQEVILRCVPISNHLYFYWYRQILGQKVEFLVSFYNNEISEKSEIFDDQFSVERPDGSNFTLKIRSTKLEDSAMYFCASKWEGDTEAFFGQGTRLTVV.

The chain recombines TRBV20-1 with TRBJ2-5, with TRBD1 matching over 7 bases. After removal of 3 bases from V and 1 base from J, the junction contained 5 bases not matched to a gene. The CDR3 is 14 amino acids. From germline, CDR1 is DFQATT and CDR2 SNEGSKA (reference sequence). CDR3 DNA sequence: TGCAGTGCTAGTCTTGGGACAGCCCAAGAGACCCAGTACTTC. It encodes CSASLGTAQETQYF.

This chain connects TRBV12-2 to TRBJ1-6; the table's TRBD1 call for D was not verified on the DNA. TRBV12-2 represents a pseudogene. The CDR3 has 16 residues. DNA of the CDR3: TGTGCAAGTCGCCGATTTCACAGGGGGTCCGATTCACCCCTCCACTTT. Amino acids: CASRRFHRGSDSPLHF.

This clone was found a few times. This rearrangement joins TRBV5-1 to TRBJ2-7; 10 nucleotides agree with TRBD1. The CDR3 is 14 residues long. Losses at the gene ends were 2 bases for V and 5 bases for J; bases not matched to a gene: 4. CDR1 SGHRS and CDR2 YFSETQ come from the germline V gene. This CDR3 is CASSLGDRGNEQYF. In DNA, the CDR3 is TGCGCCAGCAGCTTAGGGGACAGGGGTAACGAGCAGTACTTC.